This entry is about one T cell receptor (beta chain). What it recognizes is unknown. A read error is possible here, since a much larger clone lies one base away. Uncontrolled infections, pregnancy, lactation or other autoimmune diseases led to patient exclusion. Diagnosis was based on clinical symptoms, serum thyroxine, TRAb, thyroid ultrasound and orbital computed tomography. The source of the PBMCs was around 9 ml of fresh peripheral blood. The sample comes from a study of Graves' ophthalmopathy and Graves' hyperthyroidism. General study points: The model predicted ophthalmopathy progression with 65% to 71% sensitivity and approximately 72% specificity.

The CDR3 totals 13 residues. Trimming left V 7 bases short and J 5 bases short, with 12 bases between. In germline, CDR1 is SNHLY, CDR2 FYNNEI. From RNA, the CDR3 regions of TCR beta chains were amplified and sequenced. First-round RT-PCR relied on HTBI primers, and a second-round multiplex PCR came next. A single record per CDR3 protein comes from TCRdb applying MiXCR to the multiplex PCR reads. The repertoire includes 600,000 to 700,000 distinct CDR3 sequences, roughly 41% of them detected once, and over 2.5% sits in the top ten. The gene calls are TRBV2 and TRBJ1-5, with D possibly matching TRBD1 (5 bases). The sequencing input was peripheral blood. This receptor was obtained from an adult man with Graves' ophthalmopathy. In DNA form, the CDR3 reads TGTGCCAGCATCCGAGGGGCAGATCAGCCCCAGCATTTT. Amino acid sequence: CASIRGADQPQHF.